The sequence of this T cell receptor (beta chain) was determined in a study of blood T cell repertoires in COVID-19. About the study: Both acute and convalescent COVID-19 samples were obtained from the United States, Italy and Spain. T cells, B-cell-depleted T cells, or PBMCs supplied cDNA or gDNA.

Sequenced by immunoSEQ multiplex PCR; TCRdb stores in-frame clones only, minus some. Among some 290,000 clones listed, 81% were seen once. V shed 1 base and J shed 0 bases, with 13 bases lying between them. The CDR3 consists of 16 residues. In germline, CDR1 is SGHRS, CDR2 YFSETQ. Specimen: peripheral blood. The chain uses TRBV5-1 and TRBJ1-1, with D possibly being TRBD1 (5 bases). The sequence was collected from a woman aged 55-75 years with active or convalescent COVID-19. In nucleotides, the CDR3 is TGCGCCAGCAGCTTGTACGGGGGGATGATGAACACTGAAGCTTTCTTT. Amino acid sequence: CASSLYGGMMNTEAFF. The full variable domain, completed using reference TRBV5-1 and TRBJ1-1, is KAGVTQTPRYLIKTRGQQVTLSCSPISGHRSVSWYQQTPGQGLQFLFEYFSETQRNKGNFPGRFSGRQFSNSRSEMNVSTLELGDSALYLCASSLYGGMMNTEAFFGQGTRLTVV.